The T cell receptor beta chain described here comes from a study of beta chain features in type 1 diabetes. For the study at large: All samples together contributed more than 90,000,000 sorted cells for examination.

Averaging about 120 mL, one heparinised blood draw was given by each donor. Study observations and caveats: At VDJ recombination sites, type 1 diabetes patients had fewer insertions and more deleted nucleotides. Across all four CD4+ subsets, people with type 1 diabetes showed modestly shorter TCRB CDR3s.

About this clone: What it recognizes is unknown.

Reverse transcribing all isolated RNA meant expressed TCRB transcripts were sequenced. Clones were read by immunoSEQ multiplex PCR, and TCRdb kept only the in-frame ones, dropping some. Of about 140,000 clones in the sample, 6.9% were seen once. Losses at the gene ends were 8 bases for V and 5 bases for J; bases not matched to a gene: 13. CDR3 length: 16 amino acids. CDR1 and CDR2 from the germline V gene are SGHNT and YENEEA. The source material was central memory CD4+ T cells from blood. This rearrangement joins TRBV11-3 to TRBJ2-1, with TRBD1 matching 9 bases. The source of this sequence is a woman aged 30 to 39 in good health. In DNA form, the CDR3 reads TGTGCCAGCGGTTCTAAATCCGGGACAGGGAACAATGAGCAGTTCTTC. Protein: CASGSKSGTGNNEQFF.